The 17 T cell receptor beta chains in this list originate from one sample, sequenced in a study of T-cell memory formation after mild COVID-19. TCRdb analysed the 5' RACE reads with MiXCR anew, one entry per CDR3 protein. The repertoire has about 560,000 distinct CDR3 sequences, approximately 15% of them found once; the top ten carry approximately 8.1%. Specimen: PBMCs or a T cell subset sorted from them (not recorded which). Every receptor here comes from an adult woman who had mild COVID-19 (a few samples of this study predate the infection). Cell type and time point are not known.

This clonotype was seen a few times. The rearrangement links TRBV4-3 to TRBJ2-3, with D uncertain. The V gene lost 1 base and the J gene lost 3 bases, with 8 bases spanning the gap. CDR1 is LGHNA and CDR2 is YSLEER in the germline V gene. The CDR3 has 14 residues. The CDR3 loop reads CASSQVYRTDTQYF. Here the CDR3 DNA reads TGCGCCAGCAGCCAAGTCTATCGGACAGATACGCAGTATTTT.

The genes are TRBV21-1 and TRBJ1-5. TRBV21-1 is tagged as a pseudogene. The CDR3 totals 14 residues. This chain's CDR3 is CASSKALGGRPQHF. DNA for the CDR3: TGTGCCAGCAGCAAAGCGCTCGGCGGCCGACCCCAGCATTTT.

Here the CDR3 reads CASSQAATGEQFF. CDR3 nucleotide sequence: TGTGCCAGCAGTCAAGCCGCCACGGGTGAGCAGTTCTTC. The V gene is TRBV6-2 or TRBV6-3, the J gene TRBJ2-1; D remains unclear. The ends were cut back, 5 bases at V and 9 bases at J, with 14 bases in the middle. Germline CDR1 is MNHEY and CDR2 is SVGEGT. The CDR3 is 13 amino acids.

The rearrangement uses TRBV20-1 and TRBJ1-1; D not resolved. This CDR3 region has 13 residues. V was shortened by 1 base and J by 7 bases, with 13 bases between the two germline ends. Germline lookup yields CDR1 DFQATT and CDR2 SNEGSKA (reference sequence). CDR3 residues: CSARGIGSGEAFF. Here the CDR3 DNA reads TGCAGTGCTAGAGGGATAGGGTCGGGTGAAGCTTTCTTT.

This clonotype was picked up a small number of times. The rearrangement joins TRBV7-2 to TRBJ2-4; 8 bases align to TRBD2. Looked up from germline, CDR1 is SGHTA and CDR2 is FQGNSA. CDR3 length: 15 amino acids. V trimming: 7 bases; J trimming: 6 bases; junction bases outside the gene matches: 11. The CDR3 protein is CASNPQGTSANIQYF. The CDR3 DNA reads as TGTGCCAGCAACCCACAAGGGACTAGTGCAAACATTCAGTACTTC.

There are a few counts of this clonotype. The chain joins TRBV6-2 or TRBV6-3 to TRBJ2-3; D possibly matches TRBD1 or TRBD2 (5 bases each). The V gene's germline CDR1 is MNHEY and CDR2 SVGEGT. With 7 bases removed from V and 2 bases from J, the gap between germline ends came to 22 bases. This CDR3 is built from 17 residues. CDR3 sequence (DNA): TGTGCCAGCACCTACAGGTTAGCGCCGATCCCCACAGATACGCAGTATTTT. It encodes CASTYRLAPIPTDTQYF.

V and J are TRBV5-6 and TRBJ2-1, with D perhaps matching TRBD2 (7 bases). The germline V gene encodes CDR1 SGHDT and CDR2 YYEEEE. The germline V and J ends were trimmed by 1 base and 8 bases, with 22 bases remaining between them. The CDR3 sequence is 17 residues long. CDR3 sequence reads: CASSLIGAGAARDEQFF. The CDR3 DNA follows: TGTGCCAGCAGCTTGATTGGGGCGGGGGCCGCGCGGGATGAGCAGTTCTTC.

In this sample, this clonotype turned up a few times. In nucleotides, the CDR3 is TGTGCCAGCAGCGTAGGGGGACTTGTTGGGGGTGAGCAGTTCTTC. Protein product: CASSVGGLVGGEQFF. The V call is TRBV9, the J call TRBJ2-1; D might be TRBD2 (6 bases). Germline lookup yields CDR1 SGDLS and CDR2 YYNGEE. Trimming left V 0 bases short and J 9 bases short, with 16 bases between. CDR3 size: 15 residues.

This chain links TRBV12-3 or TRBV12-4 with TRBJ1-1; maybe TRBD1 (6 bases). V lost 5 bases, J lost 6 bases, and 10 bases lay in between. CDR3 length: 12 amino acids. This CDR3 reads CASSGTRAEAFF. The CDR3 DNA reads TGTGCCAGCAGTGGGACACGCGCTGAAGCTTTCTTT.

This clonotype was counted only a few times. The V and J genes are TRBV4-1 and TRBJ1-4, with 11 bases aligning to TRBD1. The V gene's germline CDR1 is MGHRA and CDR2 YSYEKL. The CDR3 contains 15 residues. V gave up 1 base and J gave up 7 bases; unmatched junction bases: 2. The CDR3 loop is CASSQVGTGGEKLFF. Here the CDR3 DNA reads TGCGCCAGCAGCCAAGTTGGGACAGGGGGTGAAAAACTGTTTTTT.

V and J are TRBV10-3 and TRBJ2-3, with D possibly being TRBD1 (5 bases). This CDR3 has 13 amino acids. V was cut by 6 bases and J by 0 bases, with 7 bases left in between. Looked up from germline, CDR1 is ENHRY and CDR2 is SYGVKD. The CDR3 spells CAIRGQSTDTQYF. The CDR3 coding sequence is TGTGCCATCAGAGGACAAAGCACAGATACGCAGTATTTT.

This chain joins TRBV5-4 and TRBJ2-2; possibly TRBD1 for D (5 bases). Trimming removed 0 bases at V and 6 bases at J, with 9 bases between. This CDR3 has 14 amino acids. CDR1 is SGHNT, CDR2 YYREEE, per germline (reference sequence). CDR3 nucleotide sequence: TGTGCCAGCAGCTTGGCCAGGGCCCCCGGGGAGCTGTTTTTT. Encoded protein: CASSLARAPGELFF.

The sample holds a few counts of this clonotype. The gene calls are TRBV5-1 and TRBJ2-5; TRBD1 aligns across 8 bases. Germline CDR1 and CDR2: SGHRS and YFSETQ. Trimming at V came to 4 bases and at J to 4 bases, leaving 12 bases not matched to a gene. The CDR3 is 16 residues long. Here the CDR3 reads CASSPGQGLRGETQYF. The CDR3 nucleotides read TGCGCCAGCAGCCCCGGACAGGGTCTTAGGGGAGAGACCCAGTACTTC.

The V and J genes are TRBV10-3 and TRBJ1-2; D unclear. This CDR3 has 12 amino acids. Germline-derived CDR1 and CDR2 are ENHRY and SYGVKD. V lost 7 bases and J 3 bases, leaving 9 bases between the germline ends. The CDR3 DNA follows: TGTGCCATCATCGAAGGAGACTATGGCTACACCTTC. Translated, it gives CAIIEGDYGYTF.

This clonotype was picked up a small number of times. The gene calls are TRBV12-3 or TRBV12-4 and TRBJ1-2; D may be TRBD1 (5 bases). The V end was cut by 6 bases, the J end by 5 bases, with 13 bases between. CDR3 length: 13 residues. CDR3 nucleotide sequence: TGTGCCAGCAGCCTACGACAGACATATGGCTACACCTTC. Translation: CASSLRQTYGYTF.

This chain uses TRBV5-1 with TRBJ1-1; D not certain. Germline assignment: CDR1 SGHRS and CDR2 YFSETQ. V lost 1 base, J lost 6 bases, and 10 bases lay in between. This CDR3 is built from 13 residues. CDR3 protein: CASSLSTGAEAFF. CDR3 coding DNA: TGCGCCAGCAGCTTGTCTACTGGCGCTGAAGCTTTCTTT.

This rearrangement joins TRBV11-2 to TRBJ1-3; 7 bases match TRBD1. The CDR3 has 16 residues. Germline CDR1 and CDR2: SGHAT and FQNNGV. V was pared by 4 bases and J by 1 base, with 7 bases of the junction left unmatched. The CDR3 DNA sequence: TGTGCCAGCAGCTATCAAACAGGGGCATCTGGAAACACCATATATTTT. Its protein product is CASSYQTGASGNTIYF. Looking up the rest from reference TRBV11-2 and TRBJ1-3 gives the full variable domain: EAGVAQSPRYKIIEKRQSVAFWCNPISGHATLYWYQQILGQGPKLLIQFQNNGVVDDSQLPKDRFSAERLKGVDSTLKIQPAKLEDSAVYLCASSYQTGASGNTIYFGEGSWLTVV.